Listed here are 14 T cell receptor beta chains from one sample, sequenced in a study of regulatory T cells in long-lasting Graves disease. Construction of TCR beta libraries relied on iRepertoire HTBI primers and on Arm-PCR targeting CDR3 regions. MiXCR, run by TCRdb on the multiplex PCR reads, gives a single entry per CDR3 protein. The sample shows about 430,000 distinct CDR3 sequences, approximately 22% of them seen only once. Time point here: persistent/refractory GD, antithyroid drugs over 5 years with positive TRAb. With RNA extracted from PBMCs as input, the TCR library was made. The specimen comprised peripheral blood mononuclear cells (PBMCs), sampled when the disease was refractory, from a patient treated with antithyroid drugs. These receptors were obtained from a female donor with Graves disease.

This clonotype showed up many times. This chain uses TRBV28 with TRBJ2-7; D perhaps matches TRBD1 (5 bases). The V end lost 2 bases, the J end lost 6 bases, and 23 bases lay between the germline ends. This CDR3 spans 17 amino acids. Germline V gene lookup returns CDR1 MDHEN and CDR2 SYDVKM. The CDR3 is CASSLETADDPTCEQYF. The CDR3 nucleotides are TGTGCCAGCAGTTTAGAGACAGCCGACGATCCGACCTGCGAGCAGTACTTC.

This clonotype has a count of ten or more. The chain employs TRBV6-1 and TRBJ2-7, with D tentatively TRBD2 (6 bases). The V and J ends lost 4 bases and 6 bases respectively, with 13 bases between them. The germline V gene has CDR1 MNHNS and CDR2 SASEGT. The CDR3 loop spans 13 amino acids. The CDR3 loop reads CASSGGVDTEQYF. In DNA form, the CDR3 reads TGTGCCAGCAGTGGGGGGGTGGACACCGAGCAGTACTTC.

This clonotype has just a few counts. This chain joins TRBV19 and TRBJ2-2, with D possibly being TRBD1 (6 bases). V was trimmed by 4 bases and J by 4 bases, leaving 10 bases between them. The CDR3 runs to 14 residues. Germline CDR1 LNHDA, CDR2 SQIVND (reference sequence). CDR3 DNA sequence: TGTGCCAGTAGTACAACAGGGATCACCGGGGAGCTGTTTTTT. It yields the protein CASSTTGITGELFF.

This clonotype was recorded many times. This sequence joins TRBV24-1 and TRBJ2-7, with 7 nucleotides matching TRBD2. V gave up 3 bases and J gave up 0 bases; unmatched junction bases: 7. The CDR3 is 16 residues long. Germline-derived CDR1 and CDR2 are KGHDR and SFDVKD. The CDR3 reads CATSDGTRDYSYEQYF. The CDR3 bases are TGTGCCACCAGTGATGGAACCCGGGACTACTCCTACGAGCAGTACTTC.

The rearrangement links TRBV20-1 to TRBJ1-6; possible D gene TRBD1, 5 bases. Deletions cut 6 bases from V and 2 bases from J, with 14 bases between. Germline CDR1 reads DFQATT; CDR2 reads SNEGSKA (reference sequence). This CDR3 is built from 15 residues. The CDR3 is CSARTTVAYNSPLHF. The DNA of the CDR3 is TGCAGTGCGCGAACGACAGTTGCCTATAATTCACCCCTCCACTTT.

In the case of this clonotype: A much more abundant neighbour one base away suggests this may be a read error. The chain employs TRBV9 and TRBJ2-7, with D tentatively TRBD1 (6 bases). The CDR3 length is 14 residues. Per the germline V gene, CDR1 is SGDLS and CDR2 is YYNGEE. This chain's CDR3 is CASSATGQTYGQYF. The CDR3 DNA is TGTGCCAGCAGCGCAACAGGGCAAACCTACGGGCAGTACTTC.

The rearrangement uses TRBV27 and TRBJ2-2; TRBD1 might be the D (5 bases). V was trimmed by 6 bases and J by 5 bases, leaving 10 bases between them. CDR3 length: 13 amino acids. Germline CDR1 MNHEY, CDR2 SMNVEV (reference sequence). This CDR3 reads CASRPPGTGELFF. Here the CDR3 DNA reads TGTGCCAGCAGACCTCCAGGGACCGGGGAGCTGTTTTTT.

V usage is TRBV15 and J usage is TRBJ2-3; D remains ambiguous. V lost 3 bases, J lost 5 bases, and 6 bases lay in between. CDR3 length equals 12 residues. CDR1 and CDR2 (germline): LNHNV, YYDKDF (reference sequence). As DNA, the CDR3 is TGTGCCACCAGCAGGACGGAAGATACGCAGTATTTT. Its protein is CATSRTEDTQYF.

The CDR3 region has the DNA TGTGCCAGCTCACCTTCCTCCGAATTCCCACAGTACTTC. This encodes CASSPSSEFPQYF. The rearrangement joins TRBV18 to TRBJ2-5; D gene unclear. Between the trimmed V and J ends, which lost 3 bases and 11 bases, there was a span of 16 bases. There are 13 residues in the CDR3. Germline loops: CDR1 KGHSH, CDR2 LQKENI.

The sample holds a few counts of this clonotype. J is TRBJ2-7 and V is TRBV18; a weak D match, TRBD2 (5 bases). Per the germline V gene, CDR1 is KGHSH and CDR2 is LQKENI. V lost 2 bases, J lost 6 bases, and 14 bases lay in between. The CDR3 consists of 14 residues. The CDR3 region is CASSPVREIREQYF. CDR3 sequence (DNA): TGTGCCAGCTCACCAGTAAGGGAGATCCGCGAGCAGTACTTC.

Turning to this clonotype: One base away lies a much larger clone, so this may be a sequencing read error. This likely comes from a read error, as the CDR3 has no conserved phenylalanine or tryptophan at its end. The chain carries TRBV6-5 and TRBJ1-5; 8 bases are shared with TRBD1. Germline V gene lookup returns CDR1 MNHEY and CDR2 SVGAGI. With V trimmed by 0 bases and J by 4 bases, 2 bases remained unmatched. CDR3 length equals 15 residues. CDR3 protein: CASSYSTGANQPQHL. The CDR3 bases are TGTGCCAGCAGTTACTCGACAGGGGCTAATCAGCCCCAGCATCTT.

With regard to this clonotype: A much larger clone differs by one base, so this may be a read error. The CDR3 does not close with the conserved phenylalanine or tryptophan, likely indicating a read error. The gene calls are TRBV14 and TRBJ2-5; D perhaps matches TRBD2 (6 bases). The CDR3 is 17 residues long. V lost 4 bases and J 1 base, leaving 19 bases between the germline ends. Germline V gene data show CDR1 as SGHDN and CDR2 as FVKESK. CDR3 residues: CASSLNPGRELQETQYL. CDR3 DNA: TGTGCCAGCAGCCTAAACCCGGGACGGGAGCTCCAAGAGACCCAGTACCTC.

Concerning this clonotype: A much larger clone differs by one base, so this may be a read error. V is TRBV6-1 and J is TRBJ2-5; D perhaps matches TRBD2 (6 bases). CDR3 length: 17 amino acids. Per germline, CDR1 MNHNS and CDR2 SASEGT. V dropped 10 bases and J dropped 0 bases, with 24 bases sitting between them. The CDR3 loop reads CANLGVAALHYQETQYF. CDR3 nucleotides: TGTGCCAACCTGGGGGTAGCGGCTCTTCACTACCAAGAGACCCAGTACTTC.

This clonotype was observed at least ten times. The rearrangement uses TRBV11-2 and TRBJ1-2; D is unclear. The CDR3 is 13 residues long. V was cut by 5 bases and J by 2 bases, with 9 bases left in between. Per germline, CDR1 SGHAT and CDR2 FQNNGV. The CDR3 nucleotides read TGTGCCAGCAGCCCTATGGACAACTATGGCTACACCTTC. It yields the protein CASSPMDNYGYTF.